This entry is about one T cell receptor (beta chain). This CDR3 spans 14 amino acids. Germline V CDR1 and CDR2: MGHRA, YSYEKL. Trimming removed 0 bases from V and 4 bases from J, with 9 bases in between. The data were obtained in a study of blood T cell repertoires in COVID-19. Whole-study context: The United States, Italy and Spain provided the acute and convalescent COVID-19 samples.

Clones were read by immunoSEQ multiplex PCR, and TCRdb kept only the in-frame ones, dropping some. The sample yields some 370,000 clones, roughly nine tenths seen once. This chain joins TRBV4-1 and TRBJ1-2; TRBD1 might be the D (5 bases). The clonotype comes from a middle-aged man with acute or convalescent COVID-19. Source material: peripheral blood. This chain's CDR3 is CASSQDGGIYGYTF. CDR3 nucleotides: TGCGCCAGCAGCCAAGATGGGGGGATCTATGGCTACACCTTC.